The clone carrying this T cell receptor beta chain occurred many times. The data were taken from a study of T cells in Graves' hyperthyroidism and ophthalmopathy. What was amplified from RNA transcripts were TCR beta CDR3 regions. The HTBI primer set served for first-round RT-PCR of the TCR CDR3. TCRdb reprocessed the multiplex PCR reads with MiXCR, giving one entry per CDR3 protein. The data hold over 350,000 distinct CDR3 sequences, with over 12% observed a single time. With 1 base removed from V and 8 bases from J, the gap between germline ends came to 12 bases. The CDR3 has 14 amino acids. Germline lookup yields CDR1 SGHRS and CDR2 YFSETQ.

The receptor comes from a man in his forties or fifties with Graves' ophthalmopathy. The material sequenced was blood. This chain uses TRBV5-1 with TRBJ1-4; D may be TRBD1 (5 bases). Here the CDR3 reads CASSLRQGPEKLFF. CDR3 bases: TGCGCCAGCAGCTTGCGGCAGGGCCCCGAAAAACTGTTTTTT.